This T cell receptor beta chain was identified in a study of shared clonotypes between healthy human individuals (dated by TCRdb to the early 2020s). A note on the overall study: The cohort comprised a couple of women and three men aged 18 to 49 years. For each donor, three plates each were used for CD4 naive and CD4 memory, two plates were used for CD8 naive, and one plate was used for CD8 memory. The study deeply sequenced blood TCR repertoires of several healthy adults to estimate repertoire size and the extent of clonotype sharing between individuals. Different laboratories and diverse techniques were used to prepare libraries and sequence TCR repertoires, to increase sequencing depth and limit assay-specific biases. Between about 0.94 and 8.9 billion PBMCs per donor were obtained by leukapheresis. Beyond this particular receptor, the publication reports: Naive subsets generally had larger estimated clonotype richness than memory subsets. Around 5% of naive CD4, roughly 3.6% of naive CD8, 2% to 2.5% of memory CD4, and over 0.35% of memory CD8 clonotypes were shared across several donors. Rarefaction of sorted-subset datasets indicated incomplete sequencing despite the large sequencing depth. Only blood was sampled, and tissue TCR repertoires likely differ from those in blood. The genetic and exposure-history diversity represented was limited by the small number of donors. Pairwise subsampling led to the expectation that sequencing depth would affect the degree of clonotype sharing among donors. Compared with non-shared clonotypes, the clonotypes found in all four sorted-subset donors had higher generation probabilities.

Using the deep immunoSEQ assay, multiplex PCR amplified TCR CDR3 regions from genomic DNA. Extracted genomic DNA from each cell subset was spread evenly across all wells of several immunoSEQ 96-well plates, with each plate serving as a replicate. For sorted subsets, each replicate PCR was loaded with around 200 ng genomic DNA, equivalent to 32,000 or so T cell genomes. The purified libraries were quantified using a Qubit 3.0 fluorometer, sized with a Bioanalyzer 2100, and then quantified again using the KAPA Library Quantification kit. Every immunoSEQ 96-well plate was sequenced on a separate single-read 150-cycle Illumina NextSeq 550 flow cell. As for the original processing: Because only junctional sequences without quality scores were contained in the immunoSEQ output, filtering matching that applied to full-length reads could not be performed. Sequences were annotated with PyIR, a Python wrapper for IgBLAST v1.9, and V/J genes and CDR3 were assigned using IMGT germline references. Any read was removed if the V/J assignment was weak (E-value above 1e-6), the CDR3 was missing, or the read contained stop codons, out-of-frame junctions, or ambiguous translated residues. V3J clonotypes were defined as sequences sharing the same inferred V gene, J gene, and CDR3 amino acid sequence. Percentage overlap between repertoires was calculated by dividing the number of shared unique clonotypes by the size of the smaller repertoire. Three approaches were used to assess repertoire richness: RTK rarefaction, the Chao1 estimator, and Recon v2.1 estimates of unobserved clonotypes. OLGA was used to compute generation probabilities for all TCRbeta clonotypes that the gDNA method yielded from a handful of donors. Imported from immuneACCESS, the table was reduced by TCRdb to in-frame sequences with V and J called. These copies leave out some clones; in studies compared against another copy, an unresolved V gene accounts for under half, and the cause of the remainder is not known. D and trimming come from the DNA, and the V and J calls and clone size come from that table. This sample is represented by roughly 1 million clones; 65% to 80% of them were singletons. Jointly, the top ten make up approximately 1.5% of the sample.

Healthy HIV-negative adults with no recently reported acute infections or vaccinations were included as donors. Every donor was a Caucasian adult living in Nashville, Tennessee, USA. CD4+ T cells were enriched through magnetic negative selection, after which naive cells were positively selected on CD45RA and the remaining negative fraction served as the memory subset. After blood collection by leukapheresis, PBMCs were isolated using Ficoll-Histopaque density gradient centrifugation and then cryopreserved in the vapor phase of liquid nitrogen. Analytical flow cytometry was used to check the purity and quantity of each magnetically sorted T cell population. Genomic DNA was isolated from every sorted fraction and measured by UV absorbance on a Nanodrop 2000c. This clone was detected only once. Its antigen has not been determined. Base-call qualities are not available, and no considerably larger clone is one nucleotide away.

From the cysteine up to the phenylalanine, the CDR3 has a length of 15 residues. Left in the record is the CDR3 DNA by itself, 45 bases read in frame from the first base. The CDR1 and CDR2 encoded by the germline V gene (reference sequence) are SGHNT and YYREEE. V is shortened by 0 bases, J by 2 bases, and the region joining them spans 10 bases. The sequence derives from a man aged 18 to 30 in good health. Source material: memory CD4+ T cells sorted from blood. The cell subset or site label on this specimen signifies: CD45RA-negative fraction. The rearranged chain carries TRBV5-4 and TRBJ2-3; the D region possibly corresponds to TRBD2 (6 bases align). The CDR3 sequence is CASSLVSGVTDTQYF. The sequence in DNA is TGTGCCAGCAGCTTGGTTAGCGGAGTCACAGATACGCAGTATTTT.